Each of the 5 T cell receptor beta chains below was sequenced from the same sample in a study of T cells after yellow fever vaccination. A single record per CDR3 protein comes from TCRdb applying MiXCR to the 5' RACE reads. The table has 40,000 to 55,000 distinct CDR3 sequences, 6.6% seen once. Sequenced here: CD8+ T cells not binding an NS4B(214-222) dextramer, sorted from PBMCs, sampled roughly 45 days after the first yellow fever vaccination. The receptors were sampled from a man aged 18 to 30 who received the YFV17D yellow fever vaccine.

V is TRBV21-1 and J is TRBJ2-1; the tabulated D call, TRBD1, remains unverified against the DNA. TRBV21-1 corresponds to a pseudogene. The length of the CDR3 is 17 residues. CDR3 residues: CASSTRQGVLPYNEQFF. The CDR3 nucleotides read TGTGCCAGCAGCACCCGACAGGGCGTTCTCCCCTACAATGAGCAGTTCTTC.

Many counts were recorded for this clonotype. The CDR3 reads CASSLGSSNEQFF. CDR3 sequence (DNA): TGTGCCAGCAGCCTAGGCTCCAGCAATGAGCAGTTCTTC. The chain recombines TRBV11-2 with TRBJ2-1; D remains ambiguous. CDR3 length: 13 amino acids. Germline CDR1 reads SGHAT; CDR2 reads FQNNGV. Trimming removed 5 bases from V and 6 bases from J, with 11 bases in between.

The chain joins TRBV7-2 to TRBJ1-6; D ambiguous. The CDR3 spans 14 residues. V was shortened by 3 bases and J by 5 bases, with 8 bases between the two germline ends. The germline gives CDR1 SGHTA, CDR2 FQGNSA. The CDR3 bases are TGTGCCAGCAGCTTTGTGACGGATAATTCACCCCTCCACTTT. Translation: CASSFVTDNSPLHF. Full variable domain (outside the CDR3, taken from reference TRBV7-2 and TRBJ1-6): GAGVSQSPSNKVTEKGKDVELRCDPISGHTALYWYRQSLGQGLEFLIYFQGNSAPDKSGLPSDRFSAERTGGSVSTLTIQRTQQEDSAVYLCASSFVTDNSPLHFGNGTRLTVT.

This chain links TRBV5-1 with TRBJ1-2; D is possibly TRBD1 (5 bases). This CDR3 region has 14 residues. V was trimmed by 2 bases and J by 8 bases, leaving 16 bases between them. Germline lookup yields CDR1 SGHRS and CDR2 YFSETQ. CDR3 sequence: CASSFTGTSWGYTF. As DNA, the CDR3 is TGCGCCAGCAGCTTTACGGGGACGTCATGGGGCTACACCTTC.

The sample holds many counts of this clonotype. The CDR3 DNA is TGTGCCATCAGTGGAAGAGGGGGCAGTGGAGAGCAGTACTTC. This gives the protein CAISGRGGSGEQYF. This chain connects TRBV10-3 to TRBJ2-7; 7 nucleotides match TRBD1. CDR1 ENHRY and CDR2 SYGVKD come from the germline V gene. V shed 4 bases, J shed 7 bases, and the junction held 10 bases outside the gene matches. This CDR3 is 14 amino acids long.